These 25 T cell receptor beta chains came from one sample sequenced in a study of cytomegalovirus exposure and HLA in healthy donors. Method: immunoSEQ multiplex PCR; TCRdb's copy keeps in-frame clones and lacks some. The data show 150,000 to 200,000 clones, with over 85% seen just once and 4% to 4.5% held by the top ten. Specimen: PBMCs. Every receptor here comes from a man between 18 and 35 years old in good health and CMV-seropositive.

This clone appeared once. This sequence joins TRBV27 and TRBJ1-1, with TRBD1 matching over 9 bases. The junction had 10 bases not matched to a gene; V was cut back by 8 bases and J by 6 bases. The germline CDR1 and CDR2 sequences are MNHEY and SMNVEV (reference sequence). CDR3 length equals 14 residues. CDR3 nucleotide sequence: TGTGCCAGCGGGACAGGGACAGGCCTCGCTGAAGCTTTCTTT. The encoded protein is CASGTGTGLAEAFF.

The chain couples TRBV7-8 to TRBJ2-7; 10 bases are shared with TRBD2. Trimming at V came to 3 bases and at J to 0 bases, leaving 14 bases not matched to a gene. This CDR3 has 19 amino acids. Germline CDR1 is SGHVS and CDR2 is FQNEAQ. CDR3: CASSFREGTSAWSSYEQYF. The CDR3 DNA is TGTGCCAGCAGCTTTCGGGAAGGGACTAGCGCTTGGAGCTCCTACGAGCAGTACTTC.

This sequence joins TRBV27 and TRBJ1-5, with D perhaps TRBD1 (6 bases). Germline CDR1 and CDR2: MNHEY and SMNVEV (reference sequence). Trimming removed 4 bases at V and 5 bases at J, with 12 bases between. This CDR3 has 14 amino acids. CDR3 DNA: TGTGCCAGCAGTTCTCGGACAGCGGATCAGCCCCAGCATTTT. This sequence encodes CASSSRTADQPQHF.

The rearrangement joins TRBV5-6 to TRBJ1-4, with TRBD1 matching 11 bases. Per germline, CDR1 SGHDT and CDR2 YYEEEE. The J segment lost 12 bases and the V segment lost 3 bases, leaving 1 base of the junction unmatched. The CDR3 has 12 residues. CDR3 loop: CASSWTGGQLFF. The CDR3 DNA is TGTGCCAGCAGCTGGACAGGGGGCCAACTGTTTTTT.

V usage is TRBV19 and J usage is TRBJ1-3, with D unresolved. There are 14 residues in the CDR3. V dropped 5 bases and J dropped 4 bases, with 12 bases sitting between them. The germline V gene has CDR1 LNHDA and CDR2 SQIVND (reference sequence). The CDR3 DNA follows: TGTGCCAGTAGTGAGGGCTTCGCCGGAAACACCATATATTTT. As protein: CASSEGFAGNTIYF.

V and J are TRBV6-1 and TRBJ2-1; 9 positions match TRBD1. V shed 4 bases and J 3 bases; nucleotides not matched to a gene: 4. The germline V gene has CDR1 MNHNS and CDR2 SASEGT. The CDR3 has 15 amino acids. DNA for the CDR3: TGTGCCAGCAGTGTGGGACAGGGAGGCTACAATGAGCAGTTCTTC. Encoded protein: CASSVGQGGYNEQFF.

V usage is TRBV5-1 and J usage is TRBJ2-7, with 7 bases lining up with TRBD2. Germline V gene sequence: CDR1 SGHRS, CDR2 YFSETQ. With V trimmed by 8 bases and J by 5 bases, 16 bases remained unmatched. This CDR3 has 15 residues. CDR3 protein: CASAAGGGPSNEQYF. The CDR3 bases are TGCGCCAGTGCGGCTGGGGGAGGGCCTTCGAACGAGCAGTACTTC.

The chain is built from TRBV5-6 and TRBJ2-7; D gene uncertain. Per germline, CDR1 SGHDT and CDR2 YYEEEE. V was trimmed by 0 bases and J by 5 bases, leaving 15 bases between them. This CDR3 spans 15 amino acids. CDR3 sequence: CASSLAGGARHEQYF. In DNA form, the CDR3 reads TGTGCCAGCAGCTTGGCTGGCGGAGCCCGCCACGAGCAGTACTTC.

The chain uses TRBV15 and TRBJ2-5; 11 bases line up with TRBD1. CDR3 length: 16 residues. V shed 2 bases, J shed 3 bases, and the junction held 5 bases outside the gene matches. CDR1 and CDR2 from the germline V gene are LNHNV and YYDKDF (reference sequence). The CDR3 spells CATSRSGTGGEETQYF. The CDR3 coding sequence is TGTGCCACCAGCAGATCTGGGACAGGGGGTGAAGAGACCCAGTACTTC.

V gene TRBV2 combines with J gene TRBJ2-7, with D maybe TRBD1 (6 bases). V was shortened by 6 bases and J by 2 bases, with 17 bases between the two germline ends. Germline CDR1 is SNHLY and CDR2 is FYNNEI. The CDR3 sequence is 15 residues long. DNA for the CDR3: TGTGCCAGCAGCCCCAGAGGGACACGTACCTACGAGCAGTACTTC. It yields the protein CASSPRGTRTYEQYF.

J is TRBJ2-1 and V is TRBV28, with unresolved D. The CDR3 spans 18 residues. V dropped 6 bases and J dropped 0 bases, with 21 bases sitting between them. Per the germline V gene, CDR1 is MDHEN and CDR2 is SYDVKM. CDR3 DNA sequence: TGTGCCAGCAGCCTTAAAAATCCCGCCCGTAGCTCCTACAATGAGCAGTTCTTC. This encodes CASSLKNPARSSYNEQFF.

CDR3 in amino acids: CASSLEGALNEKLFF. The CDR3 coding sequence is TGCGCCAGCAGCTTGGAAGGGGCCTTAAATGAAAAACTGTTTTTT. The rearrangement links TRBV5-1 to TRBJ1-4, with D perhaps matching TRBD1 (5 bases). This CDR3 contains 15 residues. V was pared by 0 bases and J by 5 bases, with 11 bases between. Germline assignment: CDR1 SGHRS and CDR2 YFSETQ.

This rearrangement joins TRBV19 to TRBJ1-1; 8 bases map to TRBD1. The germline V gene has CDR1 LNHDA and CDR2 SQIVND (reference sequence). With V trimmed by 4 bases and J by 4 bases, 8 bases remained unmatched. CDR3 length equals 15 residues. The CDR3 is CASSSGTGSGTEAFF. DNA of the CDR3: TGTGCCAGTAGTAGTGGGACAGGCAGCGGCACTGAAGCTTTCTTT. Complete variable domain (other parts from reference TRBV19 and TRBJ1-1): DGGITQSPKYLFRKEGQNVTLSCEQNLNHDAMYWYRQDPGQGLRLIYYSQIVNDFQKGDIAEGYSVSREKKESFPLTVTSAQKNPTAFYLCASSSGTGSGTEAFFGQGTRLTVV.

The sample holds a few counts of this clone. The genes are TRBV2 and TRBJ2-1; 9 bases are a match to TRBD1. Germline CDR1 reads SNHLY; CDR2 reads FYNNEI. The trim removed 8 bases at V and 9 bases at J, leaving 2 bases unmatched. The CDR3 contains 11 residues. Written as DNA, the CDR3 is TGTGCCAGCCGGGGACAGGGTGAGCAGTTCTTC. This codes for CASRGQGEQFF.

This clone was picked up a small number of times. The chain links TRBV6-1 to TRBJ1-2; 7 nucleotides align to TRBD1. Germline V gene lookup returns CDR1 MNHNS and CDR2 SASEGT. Trimming cost V 0 bases and J 3 bases; bases outside gene matches: 4. The CDR3 runs 15 residues. Written as DNA, the CDR3 is TGTGCCAGCAGTGAAGCGAGAGGGGGCGACTATGGCTACACCTTC. Translating it yields CASSEARGGDYGYTF.

This clone has a single count. The rearrangement links TRBV7-8 to TRBJ1-5, with a tentative D call TRBD1 (6 bases). The V gene's germline CDR1 is SGHVS and CDR2 FQNEAQ. The V gene lost 5 bases and the J gene lost 4 bases, with 21 bases spanning the gap. The CDR3 is 17 residues long. Here the CDR3 DNA reads TGTGCCAGCAGCCTCGGGAACCGACAGGTTAAAAATCAGCCCCAGCATTTT. Translating gives CASSLGNRQVKNQPQHF.

J is TRBJ2-3 and V is TRBV14, with 11 bases that match TRBD2. J lost 0 bases, V lost 3 bases, and 8 bases had no gene match. The CDR3 runs 18 residues. Germline loops: CDR1 SGHDN, CDR2 FVKESK. The CDR3 region is CASSHRGLAGSSTDTQYF. The CDR3 coding sequence is TGTGCCAGCAGCCATAGAGGACTAGCGGGTTCTAGCACAGATACGCAGTATTTT.

The chain has TRBV19 and TRBJ2-2; the D gene is possibly TRBD2 (6 bases). V gave up 2 bases and J gave up 2 bases, with 15 bases separating them. The CDR3 is made up of 17 amino acids. Germline V gene data show CDR1 as LNHDA and CDR2 as SQIVND (reference sequence). The CDR3 spells CASSITGVPPNTGELFF. DNA of the CDR3: TGTGCCAGTAGTATAACGGGGGTCCCCCCAAACACCGGGGAGCTGTTTTTT.

The chain links TRBV11-2 to TRBJ1-5; D is undetermined. The CDR3 length is 14 residues. The V end was cut by 5 bases, the J end by 6 bases, with 14 bases between. Germline V gene sequence: CDR1 SGHAT, CDR2 FQNNGV. The CDR3 sequence: CASSPRGSSQPQHF. CDR3 DNA sequence: TGTGCCAGCAGCCCCCGGGGTTCAAGTCAGCCCCAGCATTTT.

This clone turned up a few times. The chain has TRBV5-3 and TRBJ1-2, with 7 nucleotides matching TRBD1. TRBV5-3 is known as an ORF, though its function is uncertain. The CDR3 loop spans 17 amino acids. With V trimmed by 3 bases and J by 0 bases, 11 bases remained unmatched. The DNA for the CDR3 is TGTGCCAGAAGCTACTCCGGACAGGAGAAAGCTAACTATGGCTACACCTTC. Protein sequence: CARSYSGQEKANYGYTF.

The V and J genes are TRBV29-1 and TRBJ1-2; possibly TRBD1 for D (6 bases). CDR3 length: 16 residues. In germline, CDR1 is SQVTM, CDR2 ANQGSEA. With 6 bases removed from V and 1 base from J, the gap between germline ends came to 21 bases. CDR3 in DNA: TGCAGCGTCGATTTCCTTGCGGGGGGCTATAACTATGGCTACACCTTC. The encoded protein is CSVDFLAGGYNYGYTF.

The chain has TRBV4-1 and TRBJ2-7; TRBD1 matches at 11 bases. V dropped 1 base and J dropped 7; count of bases not matched to a gene: 9. The CDR3 extends over 16 amino acids. Germline loops: CDR1 MGHRA, CDR2 YSYEKL. The CDR3 DNA reads as TGCGCCAGCAGCCAAGGCCAGGACAGGGGGCCTAGGGAGCAGTACTTC. Its translation is CASSQGQDRGPREQYF.

The gene calls are TRBV9 and TRBJ2-5; TRBD1 might be the D (7 bases). CDR3 length: 15 residues. The V end was cut by 4 bases, the J end by 5 bases, with 18 bases between. Germline assignment: CDR1 SGDLS and CDR2 YYNGEE. The CDR3 is CASSPRGAGQETQYF. The CDR3 bases are TGTGCCAGCAGCCCCCGGGGCGCGGGACAGGAGACCCAGTACTTC. Complete variable domain (other parts from reference TRBV9 and TRBJ2-5): DSGVTQTPKHLITATGQRVTLRCSPRSGDLSVYWYQQSLDQGLQFLIQYYNGEERAKGNILERFSAQQFPDLHSELNLSSLELGDSALYFCASSPRGAGQETQYFGPGTRLLVL.

The chain carries TRBV19 and TRBJ2-3; weak D call: TRBD2 (5 bases). CDR1 is LNHDA and CDR2 is SQIVND in the germline V gene (reference sequence). This CDR3 spans 16 amino acids. V lost 5 bases, J lost 0 bases, and 15 bases lay in between. CDR3 coding DNA: TGTGCCAGTAGTGACCCTGGACTCGCGAGCACAGATACGCAGTATTTT. It is translated as CASSDPGLASTDTQYF.

The chain uses TRBV4-1 and TRBJ2-3; 7 nucleotides match TRBD2. Germline V CDR1 and CDR2: MGHRA, YSYEKL. Trimming cost V 0 bases and J 2 bases; bases outside gene matches: 5. The CDR3 is 16 amino acids. The CDR3 region has the DNA TGCGCCAGCAGCCAAGACCTAGCGGAATACACAGATACGCAGTATTTT. Translating it yields CASSQDLAEYTDTQYF.